The 31 T cell receptor beta chains in this list originate from one sample, sequenced in a study of sequential checkpoint blockade in melanoma. The treatment is: randomized to nivolumab then ipilimumab (arm A) or the reverse (arm B). Produced via immunoSEQ multiplex PCR; TCRdb's table is partial and in-frame only. The sample lists about 4,500 clones; about a quarter were seen once. The sequenced sample was tumor tissue (inferred from file names), obtained from a patient given nivolumab and ipilimumab in sequence. The receptors originated from a human donor with melanoma.

This clone has at least ten counts. V is TRBV11-3 and J is TRBJ1-2; D perhaps matches TRBD1 (5 bases). Trimming removed 4 bases at V and 1 base at J, with 10 bases between. Germline values: CDR1 SGHNT, CDR2 YENEEA. CDR3 length: 14 residues. The CDR3, as DNA: TGTGCCAGCAGCTGGGACCAAATTAACTATGGCTACACCTTC. It is translated as CASSWDQINYGYTF.

In this sample, this clone turned up a few times. The V and J genes are TRBV11-3 and TRBJ2-5, with no clear D. Between the trimmed V and J ends, which lost 1 base and 2 bases, there was a span of 11 bases. Germline CDR1 is SGHNT and CDR2 is YENEEA. The CDR3 has 15 residues. The CDR3 reads CASSLGSSLQETQYF. The CDR3 nucleotides are TGTGCCAGCAGCTTAGGTTCTAGTCTTCAAGAGACCCAGTACTTC. Full variable domain (rest looked up from reference TRBV11-3 and TRBJ2-5): EAGVVQSPRYKIIEKKQPVAFWCNPISGHNTLYWYLQNLGQGPELLIRYENEEAVDDSQLPKDRFSAERLKGVDSTLKIQPAELGDSAVYLCASSLGSSLQETQYFGPGTRLLVL.

This clone appeared a few times. The chain is built from TRBV11-3 and TRBJ2-3; tentative D call: TRBD2 (6 bases). V gave up 2 bases and J gave up 3 bases, with 15 bases separating them. The CDR3 is 16 amino acids. In germline, CDR1 is SGHNT, CDR2 YENEEA. CDR3 sequence: CASSLYQGGTTDTQYF. As DNA, the CDR3 is TGTGCCAGCAGCTTATATCAGGGCGGGACTACAGATACGCAGTATTTT.

Only a few counts were recorded for this clone. The chain joins TRBV6-8 to TRBJ1-2; 7 bases align to TRBD1. V shed 5 bases and J 8 bases; nucleotides not matched to a gene: 8. CDR1 MNHGY and CDR2 SAAAGT come from the germline V gene. This CDR3 has 13 amino acids. The CDR3 bases are TGTGCCAGCAGTCAGGGGGTTCAGGCAGGCTACACCTTC. It yields the protein CASSQGVQAGYTF.

This clone is classed as medium-sized. This chain joins TRBV15 and TRBJ2-1; D is perhaps TRBD1 (5 bases). Per the germline V gene, CDR1 is LNHNV and CDR2 is YYDKDF (reference sequence). V lost 2 bases and J lost 0, with 26 bases in between. The CDR3 sequence is 21 residues long. CDR3 DNA sequence: TGTGCCACCAGCAGATGGTACCAGGGAATCTCCCCGATTAGCTCCTACAATGAGCAGTTCTTC. It translates to CATSRWYQGISPISSYNEQFF.

This clone has a count of ten or more. The V gene is TRBV2, the J gene TRBJ2-3; 9 bases agree with TRBD1. J was trimmed by 4 bases and V by 6 bases; bases with no gene match: 11. Germline lookup yields CDR1 SNHLY and CDR2 FYNNEI. This CDR3 contains 16 residues. Written as DNA, the CDR3 is TGTGCCAGCAGCGGAGAACGGACAGGGGTAGCAGATACGCAGTATTTT. Its translation is CASSGERTGVADTQYF.

The chain is built from TRBV18 and TRBJ2-5, with D possibly TRBD1 on 5 matching bases. This CDR3 contains 15 residues. V was clipped by 6 bases and J by 1 base, with 15 bases between them. Germline assignment: CDR1 KGHSH and CDR2 LQKENI. CDR3 sequence: CASSPGSTGQETQYF. The CDR3 DNA follows: TGTGCCAGCTCCCCTGGGTCAACAGGCCAAGAGACCCAGTACTTC.

This chain joins TRBV23-1 and TRBJ1-2; TRBD1 agrees at 9 bases. TRBV23-1 counts as an open reading frame of uncertain function. The V gene end was trimmed by 6 bases and the J gene end by 6 bases; junction bases not matched to a gene: 5. This CDR3 region has 13 residues. CDR3 protein: CASSFGDRDGYTF. CDR3 bases: TGCGCCAGCAGCTTTGGGGACAGGGATGGCTACACCTTC.

The chain employs TRBV18 and TRBJ2-5; TRBD2 matches at 8 bases. The ends lost 0 bases at V and 4 bases at J; junction bases unmatched: 7. Germline loops: CDR1 KGHSH, CDR2 LQKENI. This CDR3 contains 16 residues. CDR3 nucleotides: TGTGCCAGCTCACCACCGGGACTAGTAATTTTAGAGACCCAGTACTTC. Translation gives CASSPPGLVILETQYF.

CDR3 coding DNA: TGTGCCAGCTCATGGCGGCCCGCTGACTATAATTCACCCCTCCACTTT. Amino acid sequence: CASSWRPADYNSPLHF. This sequence joins TRBV18 and TRBJ1-6, with D unclear. This CDR3 has 16 residues. The V gene's germline CDR1 is KGHSH and CDR2 LQKENI. Deletions cut 5 bases from V and 3 bases from J, with 14 bases between.

This clone was recorded a few times. The chain couples TRBV18 to TRBJ2-1; TRBD1 might be the D (6 bases). The CDR3 is 17 residues long. Germline CDR1 KGHSH, CDR2 LQKENI. V was cut by 6 bases and J by 1 base, with 19 bases left in between. The CDR3 bases are TGTGCCAGCTCTCGATCGGCCGGGACACAATCCTACAATGAGCAGTTCTTC. As protein: CASSRSAGTQSYNEQFF.

A few counts support this clone. This sequence joins TRBV2 and TRBJ1-5; 7 bases are a match to TRBD1. The CDR3 totals 14 residues. The germline CDR1 and CDR2 sequences are SNHLY and FYNNEI. V lost 6 bases to trimming and J lost 5 bases; unmatched junction nucleotides: 7. The CDR3: CASSSRTGHQPQHF. CDR3 bases: TGTGCCAGCAGCTCAAGGACAGGCCATCAGCCCCAGCATTTT.

The table lists this clone with a count of one. This chain connects TRBV18 to TRBJ1-2, with 10 bases identical to TRBD1. This CDR3 region has 14 residues. Germline V gene data show CDR1 as KGHSH and CDR2 as LQKENI. J gave up 7 bases and V 2 bases, and 4 bases lay outside the gene matches. The DNA for the CDR3 is TGTGCCAGCTCACCAGGGGACAGGGGCCGTGGCTACACCTTC. It translates to CASSPGDRGRGYTF.

This clone showed up just a few times. This chain's CDR3 is CASSSHPTQRFF. CDR3 nucleotide sequence: TGTGCCAGCAGTTCCCACCCCACCCAAAGGTTCTTC. J is TRBJ2-1 and V is TRBV6-8; D is uncertain. The CDR3 sequence is 12 residues long. Trimming removed 4 bases at V and 15 bases at J, with 16 bases between. Germline CDR1 and CDR2: MNHGY and SAAAGT.

J is TRBJ2-3 and V is TRBV29-1; D may be TRBD1 (5 bases). V was clipped by 3 bases and J by 1 base, with 8 bases between them. Germline assignment: CDR1 SQVTM and CDR2 ANQGSEA. This CDR3 spans 13 amino acids. This CDR3 reads CSVDQGGTDTQYF. CDR3 coding DNA: TGCAGCGTTGACCAGGGTGGCACAGATACGCAGTATTTT.

This clone was detected only a few times. This sequence joins TRBV6-8 and TRBJ2-3, with a weak D call TRBD1 (5 bases). CDR3 size: 16 residues. V was trimmed by 0 bases and J by 2 bases, leaving 12 bases between them. Germline V lookup: CDR1 MNHGY, CDR2 SAAAGT. This CDR3 is CASSYSSTGYTDTQYF. CDR3 nucleotide sequence: TGTGCCAGCAGTTACTCGTCTACAGGTTACACAGATACGCAGTATTTT.

The chain recombines TRBV9 with TRBJ1-2; no firm D call. The CDR3 is 12 residues long. V shed 5 bases and J shed 3 bases, with 8 bases lying between them. The germline gives CDR1 SGDLS, CDR2 YYNGEE. CDR3 sequence reads: CASSELYYGYTF. The CDR3 bases are TGTGCCAGCAGTGAACTCTACTATGGCTACACCTTC.

The V and J genes are TRBV29-1 and TRBJ2-7; TRBD2 aligns across 12 bases. Germline V gene sequence: CDR1 SQVTM, CDR2 ANQGSEA. The CDR3 has 12 amino acids. The V and J ends lost 7 bases and 4 bases, in that order; junction bases with no gene match: 2. The CDR3 nucleotides read TGCAGCGGAGGACTAGCGGGGTACGAGCAGTACTTC. Its translation is CSGGLAGYEQYF.

By sample share, this clone is medium-sized (0.01 to 0.1%). Germline is not matched at one junction end, which may reflect a read error. The chain combines TRBV6-8 with TRBJ1-1; no reliable D call. The length of the CDR3 is 12 residues. Germline loops: CDR1 MNHGY, CDR2 SAAAGT. The CDR3 region has the DNA TGTGCCATCAGTGCCGGTTGGACTGAAGCTTTCTTT. Residues: CAISAGWTEAFF.

This clone was counted at least ten times. The rearrangement links TRBV7-2 to TRBJ1-1; unclear D gene. The CDR3 has 13 amino acids. Trimming took 1 base from V and 1 from J, leaving 4 bases between them. Germline CDR1 and CDR2: SGHTA and FQGNSA. CDR3 sequence: CASSLGRNTEAFF. The CDR3 region has the DNA TGTGCCAGCAGCTTAGGAAGGAACACTGAAGCTTTCTTT. The full variable domain, with the rest looked up from reference TRBV7-2 and TRBJ1-1, is GAGVSQSPSNKVTEKGKDVELRCDPISGHTALYWYRQSLGQGLEFLIYFQGNSAPDKSGLPSDRFSAERTGGSVSTLTIQRTQQEDSAVYLCASSLGRNTEAFFGQGTRLTVV.

This clone was observed at least ten times. The chain's CDR3 is CASSLRGGGDTQYF. The CDR3 DNA is TGTGCCAGCAGCTTGCGAGGGGGTGGCGATACGCAGTATTTT. This rearrangement joins TRBV11-3 to TRBJ2-3; weak D call: TRBD1 (6 bases). CDR1 and CDR2 (germline): SGHNT, YENEEA. V was cut by 3 bases and J by 6 bases, with 13 bases left in between. This CDR3 has 14 amino acids.

This clone is classed as medium-sized. The chain carries TRBV11-3 and TRBJ1-4, with D possibly being TRBD1 (6 bases). The V and J ends lost 5 bases and 4 bases respectively, with 11 bases between them. This CDR3 region has 14 residues. The germline V gene has CDR1 SGHNT and CDR2 YENEEA. CDR3 nucleotide sequence: TGTGCCAGCAGCAAACAGGGTTATAATGAAAAACTGTTTTTT. The encoded protein is CASSKQGYNEKLFF. The complete variable domain, with remaining parts taken from reference TRBV11-3 and TRBJ1-4, reads EAGVVQSPRYKIIEKKQPVAFWCNPISGHNTLYWYLQNLGQGPELLIRYENEEAVDDSQLPKDRFSAERLKGVDSTLKIQPAELGDSAVYLCASSKQGYNEKLFFGSGTQLSVL.

V usage is TRBV15 and J usage is TRBJ2-7; 8 bases agree with TRBD1. Germline V lookup: CDR1 LNHNV, CDR2 YYDKDF (reference sequence). The CDR3 totals 14 residues. With V trimmed by 5 bases and J by 3 bases, 6 bases remained unmatched. DNA of the CDR3: TGTGCCACCAGCGCAGGACAGGGCGACTACGAGCAGTACTTC. Its translation: CATSAGQGDYEQYF.

This clone was seen more than once but under ten times. Germline is not matched at one junction end, which may reflect a read error. V gene TRBV11-3 combines with J gene TRBJ2-1; 9 positions match TRBD1. The CDR3 length is 15 residues. Germline CDR1 and CDR2: SGHNT and YENEEA. The CDR3 sequence: CASSLDGTGFNEQFF. For the CDR3, the DNA is TGTGCCAGCAGTTTAGACGGGACAGGGTTCAATGAGCAGTTCTTC.

This clone was seen repeatedly, ten times or more. This sequence joins TRBV11-3 and TRBJ2-5; D remains unclear. Germline V gene lookup returns CDR1 SGHNT and CDR2 YENEEA. This CDR3 spans 14 amino acids. V dropped 0 bases and J dropped 0 bases, with 5 bases sitting between them. The CDR3 sequence: CASSLDSNQETQYF. Here the CDR3 DNA reads TGTGCCAGCAGCTTAGATTCAAACCAAGAGACCCAGTACTTC.

As concerns this clone: A read error may account for a junction end that differs from germline. The gene calls are TRBV6-8 and TRBJ1-2; TRBD1 agrees at 7 bases. There are 14 residues in the CDR3. Per germline, CDR1 MNHGY and CDR2 SAAAGT. CDR3 protein: CAGRGDRVLGGYTF. CDR3 DNA: TGTGCCGGCAGGGGGGACAGAGTTCTAGGTGGCTACACCTTC.

This clone is medium-sized by share. The V gene is TRBV6-8, the J gene TRBJ2-2; 8 bases line up with TRBD2. CDR3 size: 14 residues. From germline, CDR1 is MNHGY and CDR2 SAAAGT. Trimming at V came to 5 bases and at J to 6 bases, leaving 5 bases not matched to a gene. The CDR3 coding sequence is TGTGCCAGCAGTAGGACTAGCACGGCCGGGGAGCTGTTTTTT. It yields the protein CASSRTSTAGELFF.

This clone was seen many times. CDR3 in amino acids: CASSFRGRAEENIQYF. The CDR3, as DNA: TGTGCCAGCAGCTTTCGCGGGAGGGCCGAGGAAAACATTCAGTACTTC. The J gene is TRBJ2-4, the V gene TRBV11-3; 9 nucleotides line up with TRBD2. Germline V CDR1 and CDR2: SGHNT, YENEEA. Trimming removed 3 bases from V and 5 bases from J; junction bases left unmatched: 8. CDR3 length equals 16 residues.

In this sample, this clone turned up a few times. This sequence joins TRBV11-3 and TRBJ2-3, with 8 bases aligning to TRBD1. After removal of 3 bases from V and 6 bases from J, the junction contained 5 bases not matched to a gene. Germline CDR1 and CDR2: SGHNT and YENEEA. The CDR3 covers 14 residues. CDR3 protein: CASSFSRTGDTQYF. DNA of the CDR3: TGTGCCAGCAGCTTTTCTCGGACAGGGGATACGCAGTATTTT.

J is TRBJ1-1 and V is TRBV5-1, with a weak D call TRBD1 (6 bases). Germline values: CDR1 SGHRS, CDR2 YFSETQ. V was cut by 1 base and J by 1 base, with 11 bases left in between. The CDR3 spans 15 residues. The CDR3 nucleotides are TGCGCCAGCAGCTTGTCAATCAGGGGGAACACTGAAGCTTTCTTT. It encodes CASSLSIRGNTEAFF. Using reference TRBV5-1 and TRBJ1-1 for the parts outside the CDR3, the full variable domain is KAGVTQTPRYLIKTRGQQVTLSCSPISGHRSVSWYQQTPGQGLQFLFEYFSETQRNKGNFPGRFSGRQFSNSRSEMNVSTLELGDSALYLCASSLSIRGNTEAFFGQGTRLTVV.

Ten or more counts support this clone. This chain uses TRBV11-3 with TRBJ1-2, with 9 bases aligning to TRBD1. J was trimmed by 5 bases and V by 5 bases; bases with no gene match: 6. This CDR3 spans 14 amino acids. Germline assignment: CDR1 SGHNT and CDR2 YENEEA. CDR3 sequence (DNA): TGTGCCAGCAGCCAGGGACAGGGAGGGTATGGCTACACCTTC. This gives the protein CASSQGQGGYGYTF.